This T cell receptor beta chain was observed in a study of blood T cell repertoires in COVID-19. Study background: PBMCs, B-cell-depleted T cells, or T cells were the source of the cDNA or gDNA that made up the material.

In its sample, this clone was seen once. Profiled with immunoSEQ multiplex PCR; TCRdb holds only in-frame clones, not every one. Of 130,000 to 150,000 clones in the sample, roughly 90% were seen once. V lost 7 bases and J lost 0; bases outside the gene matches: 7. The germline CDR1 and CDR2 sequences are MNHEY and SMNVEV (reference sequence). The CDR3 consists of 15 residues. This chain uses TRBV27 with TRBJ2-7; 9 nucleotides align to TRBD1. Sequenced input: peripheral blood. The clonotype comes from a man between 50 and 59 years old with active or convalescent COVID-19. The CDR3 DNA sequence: TGTGCCAGCAATCCGGGACAGGGACTCTCCTACGAGCAGTACTTC. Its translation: CASNPGQGLSYEQYF.